This T cell receptor (beta chain) emerged from a study of regulatory dendritic cells for organ transplantation. Allogeneic regulatory or mature dendritic cells were co-cultured for 4 to 6 days with CFSE-labeled sorted T cells at 1:10. Naive CD45RA+ and memory CD45RO+ CD4+ or CD8+ T cells were FACS-sorted. As regards this clone: Its antigen is unidentified.

Using immunoSEQ multiplex PCR, the repertoire was profiled, and TCRdb retains in-frame clones only, with some absent. The sample consists of about 21,000 clones, over 75% of them appearing once. Study findings and constraints: Mature dendritic cells appeared to drive more memory CD8+ clonal expansion than regulatory ones. Memory T cells were less diverse than naive, with memory CD8+ most oligoclonal. Between individuals, the alloreactive memory CD8+ T cell pool differed considerably.

V gave up 1 base and J gave up 3 bases, with 9 bases separating them. The length of the CDR3 is 14 residues. The clonotype comes from a human donor in good health. Material for sequencing was naive CD4+ T cells from blood cultured with dendritic cells. Subset given: CD45RA+ naive T cells. This chain connects TRBV23-1 to TRBJ1-2, with D maybe TRBD1 (5 bases). TRBV23-1 is marked as an open reading frame, function uncertain. The CDR3 is CASSQWGWDYGYTF. CDR3 nucleotide sequence: TGCGCCAGCAGTCAATGGGGGTGGGACTATGGCTACACCTTC.